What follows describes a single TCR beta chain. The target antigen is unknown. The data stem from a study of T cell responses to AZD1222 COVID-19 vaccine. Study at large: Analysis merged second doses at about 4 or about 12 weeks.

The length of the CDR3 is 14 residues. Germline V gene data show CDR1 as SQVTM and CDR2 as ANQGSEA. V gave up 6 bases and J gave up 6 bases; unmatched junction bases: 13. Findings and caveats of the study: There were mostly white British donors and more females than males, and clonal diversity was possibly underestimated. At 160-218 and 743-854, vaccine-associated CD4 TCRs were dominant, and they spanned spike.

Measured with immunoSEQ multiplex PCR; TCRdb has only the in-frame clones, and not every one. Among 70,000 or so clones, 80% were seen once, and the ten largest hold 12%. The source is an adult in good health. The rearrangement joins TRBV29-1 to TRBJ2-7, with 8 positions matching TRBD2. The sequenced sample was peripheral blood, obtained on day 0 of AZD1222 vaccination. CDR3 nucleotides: TGCAGCGTACTACCCCCGGGGGCGGGGGGCGAGCAGTACTTC. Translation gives CSVLPPGAGGEQYF.